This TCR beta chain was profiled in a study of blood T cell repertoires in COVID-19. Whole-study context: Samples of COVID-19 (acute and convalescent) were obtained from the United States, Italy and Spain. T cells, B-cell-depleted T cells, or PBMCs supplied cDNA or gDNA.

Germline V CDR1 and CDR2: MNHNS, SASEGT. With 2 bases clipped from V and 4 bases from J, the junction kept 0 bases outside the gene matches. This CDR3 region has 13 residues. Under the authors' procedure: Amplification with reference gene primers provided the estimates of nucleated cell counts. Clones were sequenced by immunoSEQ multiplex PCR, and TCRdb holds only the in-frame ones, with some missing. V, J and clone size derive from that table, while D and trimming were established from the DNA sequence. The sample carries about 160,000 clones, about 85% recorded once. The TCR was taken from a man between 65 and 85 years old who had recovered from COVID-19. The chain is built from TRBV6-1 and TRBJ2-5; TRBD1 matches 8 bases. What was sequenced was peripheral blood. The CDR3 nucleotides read TGTGCCAGCAGTGAACAGGGGGCAGAGACCCAGTACTTC. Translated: CASSEQGAETQYF.